The 19 T cell receptor beta chains below all came from one sample that was sequenced in a study of cytomegalovirus exposure and HLA in healthy donors. With 60 Vbeta and 13 Jbeta primers, the PCR was carried out. Produced via immunoSEQ multiplex PCR; TCRdb's table is partial and in-frame only. The repertoire holds about 140,000 clones, with under 70% as singletons. Sequences were obtained from PBMCs. The origin of the receptors is a woman aged 55-70 years in good health and CMV-seronegative.

The chain recombines TRBV7-2 with TRBJ2-2; the match to TRBD2 covers 7 bases. Germline V gives CDR1 SGHTA, CDR2 FQGNSA. The CDR3 is made up of 15 amino acids. V dropped 1 base and J dropped 5; count of bases not matched to a gene: 4. The CDR3 sequence is CASSLEGRGTGELFF. The CDR3, as DNA: TGTGCCAGCAGCTTAGAGGGGAGGGGAACCGGGGAGCTGTTTTTT.

The chain employs TRBV28 and TRBJ1-1; tentative D call: TRBD1 (6 bases). CDR3 length: 14 amino acids. CDR1 and CDR2 from the germline V gene are MDHEN and SYDVKM. Trimming removed 6 bases from V and 2 bases from J, with 13 bases in between. CDR3 sequence: CASREGQTNTEAFF. The CDR3 DNA sequence: TGTGCCAGCAGGGAAGGACAGACTAACACTGAAGCTTTCTTT.

This clone was counted once. This rearrangement joins TRBV7-8 to TRBJ2-1, with 7 positions matching TRBD1. CDR1 SGHVS and CDR2 FQNEAQ come from the germline V gene. This CDR3 comprises 15 residues. The V segment lost 7 bases and the J segment 4 bases; nucleotides outside the gene matches: 10. For the CDR3, the DNA is TGTGCCAGCATTAGCACCGGGACAGTTTACAATGAGCAGTTCTTC. This sequence encodes CASISTGTVYNEQFF.

A note on this clone: The junction departs from germline at one end; a sequencing error may be responsible. The genes are TRBV7-9 and TRBJ1-2; D is ambiguous. Germline-derived CDR1 and CDR2 are SEHNR and FQNEAQ (reference sequence). This CDR3 has 11 residues. The CDR3 loop is CSSSYRNGYTF. In DNA form, the CDR3 reads TGTTCCAGCAGCTACAGAAATGGCTACACCTTC.

This chain links TRBV15 with TRBJ2-5, with D tentatively TRBD2 (7 bases). With 5 bases removed from V and 6 bases from J, the gap between germline ends came to 19 bases. Germline V lookup: CDR1 LNHNV, CDR2 YYDKDF (reference sequence). The CDR3 consists of 15 residues. CDR3 amino acids: CATSPGGGGPKTQYF. The CDR3 coding sequence is TGTGCCACCAGCCCGGGGGGCGGGGGTCCCAAGACCCAGTACTTC.

This clone came up a few times. The chain employs TRBV7-3 and TRBJ2-5; D ambiguous. Looked up from germline, CDR1 is SGHTA and CDR2 is FQGTGA. The V and J ends lost 4 bases and 4 bases respectively, with 10 bases between them. The CDR3 spans 13 residues. CDR3 amino acids: CASSSHLGETQYF. In DNA form, the CDR3 reads TGTGCCAGCAGCTCACACCTAGGAGAGACCCAGTACTTC.

The chain couples TRBV4-1 to TRBJ2-3; possible D gene TRBD2, 7 bases. V was shortened by 0 bases and J by 4 bases, with 11 bases between the two germline ends. Looked up from germline, CDR1 is MGHRA and CDR2 is YSYEKL. This CDR3 has 15 residues. CDR3 region: CASSQEGGRSDTQYF. Written as DNA, the CDR3 is TGCGCCAGCAGCCAAGAGGGGGGGCGGTCAGATACGCAGTATTTT.

V is TRBV13 and J is TRBJ1-1; 7 positions match TRBD1. Trimming at V came to 2 bases and at J to 4 bases, leaving 4 bases not matched to a gene. The germline gives CDR1 PRHDT, CDR2 FYEKMQ (reference sequence). This CDR3 contains 14 residues. The CDR3: CASSLPDRVTEAFF. The DNA of the CDR3 is TGTGCCAGCAGCTTACCTGACAGGGTCACTGAAGCTTTCTTT.

This clone was found a few times. The chain joins TRBV5-1 to TRBJ1-4; D perhaps matches TRBD1 (5 bases). From germline, CDR1 is SGHRS and CDR2 YFSETQ. The V end lost 2 bases, the J end lost 8 bases, and 13 bases lay between the germline ends. The CDR3 extends over 14 amino acids. CDR3 bases: TGCGCCAGCAGCTTCTCAGGGCACGGCGAAAAACTGTTTTTT. It specifies CASSFSGHGEKLFF.

This chain uses TRBV2 with TRBJ2-2; possible D gene TRBD1, 6 bases. The CDR3 runs to 15 residues. The V end lost 0 bases, the J end lost 3 bases, and 8 bases lay between the germline ends. Looked up from germline, CDR1 is SNHLY and CDR2 is FYNNEI. The CDR3 coding sequence is TGTGCCAGCAGTGAAGCCCGGACAGACACCGGGGAGCTGTTTTTT. Translated: CASSEARTDTGELFF. Based on the CDR3 plus reference TRBV2 and TRBJ2-2, the full variable domain is EPEVTQTPSHQVTQMGQEVILRCVPISNHLYFYWYRQILGQKVEFLVSFYNNEISEKSEIFDDQFSVERPDGSNFTLKIRSTKLEDSAMYFCASSEARTDTGELFFGEGSRLTVL.

In its sample, this clone was seen a few times. DNA for the CDR3: TGTGCCAGCAGCTCCGACAGGGTTGGTAAGCAGTACTTC. Its translation: CASSSDRVGKQYF. The gene calls are TRBV7-8 and TRBJ2-7; TRBD1 matches at 7 bases. CDR3 size: 13 residues. Trimming removed 4 bases from V and 8 bases from J; junction bases left unmatched: 8. Germline V lookup: CDR1 SGHVS, CDR2 FQNEAQ.

The chain employs TRBV9 and TRBJ1-4, with TRBD1 identical over 7 bases. This CDR3 spans 15 amino acids. Germline CDR1 reads SGDLS; CDR2 reads YYNGEE. The ends lost 3 bases at V and 4 bases at J; junction bases unmatched: 6. The CDR3 region is CASSGSGTDNEKLFF. The CDR3 region has the DNA TGTGCCAGCAGCGGATCCGGGACAGATAATGAAAAACTGTTTTTT.

J is TRBJ2-1 and V is TRBV7-9, with D perhaps TRBD1 (6 bases). V lost 1 base and J 6 bases, leaving 13 bases between the germline ends. CDR1 and CDR2 from the germline V gene are SEHNR and FQNEAQ (reference sequence). CDR3 length equals 15 residues. CDR3 protein: CASSLEGVWGNEQFF. CDR3 nucleotides: TGTGCCAGCAGCTTAGAGGGGGTCTGGGGCAATGAGCAGTTCTTC.

As for this clone: At one end, the junction sequence differs from germline, possibly due to a read error. The rearrangement links TRBV7-9 to TRBJ1-2; 11 positions match TRBD1. Germline values: CDR1 SEHNR, CDR2 FQNEAQ (reference sequence). The CDR3 extends over 16 amino acids. The CDR3 DNA reads TGTTCCAGCAGCTTAGCCTCCGGGACAGGGGGTAATGGCTACACCTTC. This encodes CSSSLASGTGGNGYTF.

Remarks on this clone: At one boundary the junction diverges from the germline segment, which might be a read error. The chain couples TRBV7-9 to TRBJ1-4, with D hard to call. CDR1 and CDR2 (germline): SEHNR, FQNEAQ (reference sequence). The CDR3 covers 12 residues. CDR3 nucleotides: TGTTCCAGCAGTCCCGGAGGTGAAAAACTGTTTTTT. Its translation is CSSSPGGEKLFF.

This clone came up a few times. The chain couples TRBV5-6 to TRBJ2-1; 9 positions agree with TRBD1. The germline V gene encodes CDR1 SGHDT and CDR2 YYEEEE. The junction had 4 bases not matched to a gene; V was cut back by 4 bases and J by 8 bases. This CDR3 is 13 amino acids long. The CDR3 is CASSQDRGDEQFF. The CDR3 nucleotides read TGTGCCAGCAGCCAGGACAGGGGAGATGAGCAGTTCTTC. The full variable domain, rest sourced from reference TRBV5-6 and TRBJ2-1, is DAGVTQSPTHLIKTRGQQVTLRCSPKSGHDTVSWYQQALGQGPQFIFQYYEEEERQRGNFPDRFSGHQFPNYSSELNVNALLLGDSALYLCASSQDRGDEQFFGPGTRLTVL.

This clone was observed a handful of times. The chain has TRBV15 and TRBJ1-3, with no clear D. V dropped 3 bases and J dropped 0 bases, with 18 bases sitting between them. The CDR3 extends over 18 amino acids. Germline loops: CDR1 LNHNV, CDR2 YYDKDF (reference sequence). The CDR3 region has the DNA TGTGCCACCAGCAGCCGGAGCGGTATCCGGTCCTCTGGAAACACCATATATTTT. Its protein is CATSSRSGIRSSGNTIYF. The full variable domain, completed using reference TRBV15 and TRBJ1-3, is DAMVIQNPRYQVTQFGKPVTLSCSQTLNHNVMYWYQQKSSQAPKLLFHYYDKDFNNEADTPDNFQSRRPNTSFCFLDIRSPGLGDTAMYLCATSSRSGIRSSGNTIYFGEGSWLTVV.

The genes are TRBV19 and TRBJ1-3; D gene ambiguous. Trimming removed 8 bases at V and 0 bases at J, with 11 bases between. The CDR3 loop spans 14 amino acids. Germline CDR1 is LNHDA and CDR2 is SQIVND (reference sequence). The chain's CDR3 is CASARYLSGNTIYF. The CDR3 DNA is TGTGCCAGTGCGCGGTACCTCTCTGGAAACACCATATATTTT.

The V call is TRBV29-1, the J call TRBJ2-5, with D possibly matching TRBD2 (5 bases). The CDR3 runs to 14 residues. Germline-derived CDR1 and CDR2 are SQVTM and ANQGSEA. V lost 3 bases, J lost 2 bases, and 13 bases lay in between. This chain's CDR3 is CSVDMTGVQETQYF. The CDR3 DNA reads as TGCAGCGTTGACATGACCGGGGTTCAAGAGACCCAGTACTTC.